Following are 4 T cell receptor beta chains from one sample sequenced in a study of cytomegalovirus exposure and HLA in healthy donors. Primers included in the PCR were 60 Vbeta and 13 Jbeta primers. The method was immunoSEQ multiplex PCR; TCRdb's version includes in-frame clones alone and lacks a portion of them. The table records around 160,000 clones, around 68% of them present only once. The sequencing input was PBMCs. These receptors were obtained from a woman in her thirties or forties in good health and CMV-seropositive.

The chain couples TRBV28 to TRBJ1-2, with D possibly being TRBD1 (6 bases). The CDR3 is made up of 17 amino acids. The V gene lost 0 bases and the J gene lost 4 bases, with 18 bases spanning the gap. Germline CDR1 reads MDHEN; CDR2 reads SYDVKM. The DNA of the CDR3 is TGTGCCAGCAGTTTATGGACAGGCCGCCTAGATCCCTATGGCTACACCTTC. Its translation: CASSLWTGRLDPYGYTF.

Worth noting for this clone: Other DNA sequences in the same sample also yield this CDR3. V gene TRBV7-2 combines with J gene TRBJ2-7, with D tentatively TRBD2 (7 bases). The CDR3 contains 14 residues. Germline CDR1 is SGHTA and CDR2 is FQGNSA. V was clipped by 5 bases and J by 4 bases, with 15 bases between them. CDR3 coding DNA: TGTGCCAGCAGCCTCGGCGCGGGGGCTTACGAGCAGTACTTC. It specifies CASSLGAGAYEQYF.

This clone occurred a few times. DNA of the CDR3: TGTGCCAGCAGTCCCCGGGAACCAGCCCCACCCCAGCATTTT. Encoded protein: CASSPREPAPPQHF. The gene calls are TRBV28 and TRBJ1-5, with D unclear. The V gene lost 5 bases and the J gene lost 10 bases, with 18 bases spanning the gap. The length of the CDR3 is 14 residues. Germline assignment: CDR1 MDHEN and CDR2 SYDVKM.

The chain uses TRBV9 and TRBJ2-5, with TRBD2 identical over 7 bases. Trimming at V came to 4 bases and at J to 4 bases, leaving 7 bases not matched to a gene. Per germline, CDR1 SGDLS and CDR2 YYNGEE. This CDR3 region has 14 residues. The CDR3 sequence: CASSPRAGRETQYF. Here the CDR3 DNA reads TGTGCCAGCAGCCCCCGAGCGGGAAGAGAGACCCAGTACTTC.